This T cell receptor beta chain was recovered during a study of CD8 T cells in ankylosing spondylitis. General study points: Disease-linked clones bore a CD8+ phenotype, appearing relatively rarely in peripheral blood. Seemingly characteristic of ankylosing spondylitis blood was a TCR beta motif consisting of several highly homologous variants.

The authors made TCR beta libraries by quantitative 5'-RACE with molecular barcodes. TCRdb used MiXCR to reprocess the 5' RACE reads, holding one entry per CDR3 protein. This table holds fewer than 250,000 distinct CDR3 sequences, over 9.5% found once. This clonotype was counted many times. Antigen: not known. Germline values: CDR1 SGHRS, CDR2 YFSETQ. V was cut by 0 bases and J by 7 bases, with 16 bases left in between. CDR3 length: 16 residues. The sequence was obtained from a male donor with ankylosing spondylitis or in good health (not recorded which). The chain uses TRBV5-1 and TRBJ2-2; D is possibly TRBD2 (6 bases). Specimen: blood, either unsorted or a sorted T cell fraction (not recorded which). The chain's CDR3 is CASSLDPPHSGGELFF. CDR3 coding DNA: TGCGCCAGCAGCTTGGATCCCCCGCATAGCGGCGGGGAGCTGTTTTTT.